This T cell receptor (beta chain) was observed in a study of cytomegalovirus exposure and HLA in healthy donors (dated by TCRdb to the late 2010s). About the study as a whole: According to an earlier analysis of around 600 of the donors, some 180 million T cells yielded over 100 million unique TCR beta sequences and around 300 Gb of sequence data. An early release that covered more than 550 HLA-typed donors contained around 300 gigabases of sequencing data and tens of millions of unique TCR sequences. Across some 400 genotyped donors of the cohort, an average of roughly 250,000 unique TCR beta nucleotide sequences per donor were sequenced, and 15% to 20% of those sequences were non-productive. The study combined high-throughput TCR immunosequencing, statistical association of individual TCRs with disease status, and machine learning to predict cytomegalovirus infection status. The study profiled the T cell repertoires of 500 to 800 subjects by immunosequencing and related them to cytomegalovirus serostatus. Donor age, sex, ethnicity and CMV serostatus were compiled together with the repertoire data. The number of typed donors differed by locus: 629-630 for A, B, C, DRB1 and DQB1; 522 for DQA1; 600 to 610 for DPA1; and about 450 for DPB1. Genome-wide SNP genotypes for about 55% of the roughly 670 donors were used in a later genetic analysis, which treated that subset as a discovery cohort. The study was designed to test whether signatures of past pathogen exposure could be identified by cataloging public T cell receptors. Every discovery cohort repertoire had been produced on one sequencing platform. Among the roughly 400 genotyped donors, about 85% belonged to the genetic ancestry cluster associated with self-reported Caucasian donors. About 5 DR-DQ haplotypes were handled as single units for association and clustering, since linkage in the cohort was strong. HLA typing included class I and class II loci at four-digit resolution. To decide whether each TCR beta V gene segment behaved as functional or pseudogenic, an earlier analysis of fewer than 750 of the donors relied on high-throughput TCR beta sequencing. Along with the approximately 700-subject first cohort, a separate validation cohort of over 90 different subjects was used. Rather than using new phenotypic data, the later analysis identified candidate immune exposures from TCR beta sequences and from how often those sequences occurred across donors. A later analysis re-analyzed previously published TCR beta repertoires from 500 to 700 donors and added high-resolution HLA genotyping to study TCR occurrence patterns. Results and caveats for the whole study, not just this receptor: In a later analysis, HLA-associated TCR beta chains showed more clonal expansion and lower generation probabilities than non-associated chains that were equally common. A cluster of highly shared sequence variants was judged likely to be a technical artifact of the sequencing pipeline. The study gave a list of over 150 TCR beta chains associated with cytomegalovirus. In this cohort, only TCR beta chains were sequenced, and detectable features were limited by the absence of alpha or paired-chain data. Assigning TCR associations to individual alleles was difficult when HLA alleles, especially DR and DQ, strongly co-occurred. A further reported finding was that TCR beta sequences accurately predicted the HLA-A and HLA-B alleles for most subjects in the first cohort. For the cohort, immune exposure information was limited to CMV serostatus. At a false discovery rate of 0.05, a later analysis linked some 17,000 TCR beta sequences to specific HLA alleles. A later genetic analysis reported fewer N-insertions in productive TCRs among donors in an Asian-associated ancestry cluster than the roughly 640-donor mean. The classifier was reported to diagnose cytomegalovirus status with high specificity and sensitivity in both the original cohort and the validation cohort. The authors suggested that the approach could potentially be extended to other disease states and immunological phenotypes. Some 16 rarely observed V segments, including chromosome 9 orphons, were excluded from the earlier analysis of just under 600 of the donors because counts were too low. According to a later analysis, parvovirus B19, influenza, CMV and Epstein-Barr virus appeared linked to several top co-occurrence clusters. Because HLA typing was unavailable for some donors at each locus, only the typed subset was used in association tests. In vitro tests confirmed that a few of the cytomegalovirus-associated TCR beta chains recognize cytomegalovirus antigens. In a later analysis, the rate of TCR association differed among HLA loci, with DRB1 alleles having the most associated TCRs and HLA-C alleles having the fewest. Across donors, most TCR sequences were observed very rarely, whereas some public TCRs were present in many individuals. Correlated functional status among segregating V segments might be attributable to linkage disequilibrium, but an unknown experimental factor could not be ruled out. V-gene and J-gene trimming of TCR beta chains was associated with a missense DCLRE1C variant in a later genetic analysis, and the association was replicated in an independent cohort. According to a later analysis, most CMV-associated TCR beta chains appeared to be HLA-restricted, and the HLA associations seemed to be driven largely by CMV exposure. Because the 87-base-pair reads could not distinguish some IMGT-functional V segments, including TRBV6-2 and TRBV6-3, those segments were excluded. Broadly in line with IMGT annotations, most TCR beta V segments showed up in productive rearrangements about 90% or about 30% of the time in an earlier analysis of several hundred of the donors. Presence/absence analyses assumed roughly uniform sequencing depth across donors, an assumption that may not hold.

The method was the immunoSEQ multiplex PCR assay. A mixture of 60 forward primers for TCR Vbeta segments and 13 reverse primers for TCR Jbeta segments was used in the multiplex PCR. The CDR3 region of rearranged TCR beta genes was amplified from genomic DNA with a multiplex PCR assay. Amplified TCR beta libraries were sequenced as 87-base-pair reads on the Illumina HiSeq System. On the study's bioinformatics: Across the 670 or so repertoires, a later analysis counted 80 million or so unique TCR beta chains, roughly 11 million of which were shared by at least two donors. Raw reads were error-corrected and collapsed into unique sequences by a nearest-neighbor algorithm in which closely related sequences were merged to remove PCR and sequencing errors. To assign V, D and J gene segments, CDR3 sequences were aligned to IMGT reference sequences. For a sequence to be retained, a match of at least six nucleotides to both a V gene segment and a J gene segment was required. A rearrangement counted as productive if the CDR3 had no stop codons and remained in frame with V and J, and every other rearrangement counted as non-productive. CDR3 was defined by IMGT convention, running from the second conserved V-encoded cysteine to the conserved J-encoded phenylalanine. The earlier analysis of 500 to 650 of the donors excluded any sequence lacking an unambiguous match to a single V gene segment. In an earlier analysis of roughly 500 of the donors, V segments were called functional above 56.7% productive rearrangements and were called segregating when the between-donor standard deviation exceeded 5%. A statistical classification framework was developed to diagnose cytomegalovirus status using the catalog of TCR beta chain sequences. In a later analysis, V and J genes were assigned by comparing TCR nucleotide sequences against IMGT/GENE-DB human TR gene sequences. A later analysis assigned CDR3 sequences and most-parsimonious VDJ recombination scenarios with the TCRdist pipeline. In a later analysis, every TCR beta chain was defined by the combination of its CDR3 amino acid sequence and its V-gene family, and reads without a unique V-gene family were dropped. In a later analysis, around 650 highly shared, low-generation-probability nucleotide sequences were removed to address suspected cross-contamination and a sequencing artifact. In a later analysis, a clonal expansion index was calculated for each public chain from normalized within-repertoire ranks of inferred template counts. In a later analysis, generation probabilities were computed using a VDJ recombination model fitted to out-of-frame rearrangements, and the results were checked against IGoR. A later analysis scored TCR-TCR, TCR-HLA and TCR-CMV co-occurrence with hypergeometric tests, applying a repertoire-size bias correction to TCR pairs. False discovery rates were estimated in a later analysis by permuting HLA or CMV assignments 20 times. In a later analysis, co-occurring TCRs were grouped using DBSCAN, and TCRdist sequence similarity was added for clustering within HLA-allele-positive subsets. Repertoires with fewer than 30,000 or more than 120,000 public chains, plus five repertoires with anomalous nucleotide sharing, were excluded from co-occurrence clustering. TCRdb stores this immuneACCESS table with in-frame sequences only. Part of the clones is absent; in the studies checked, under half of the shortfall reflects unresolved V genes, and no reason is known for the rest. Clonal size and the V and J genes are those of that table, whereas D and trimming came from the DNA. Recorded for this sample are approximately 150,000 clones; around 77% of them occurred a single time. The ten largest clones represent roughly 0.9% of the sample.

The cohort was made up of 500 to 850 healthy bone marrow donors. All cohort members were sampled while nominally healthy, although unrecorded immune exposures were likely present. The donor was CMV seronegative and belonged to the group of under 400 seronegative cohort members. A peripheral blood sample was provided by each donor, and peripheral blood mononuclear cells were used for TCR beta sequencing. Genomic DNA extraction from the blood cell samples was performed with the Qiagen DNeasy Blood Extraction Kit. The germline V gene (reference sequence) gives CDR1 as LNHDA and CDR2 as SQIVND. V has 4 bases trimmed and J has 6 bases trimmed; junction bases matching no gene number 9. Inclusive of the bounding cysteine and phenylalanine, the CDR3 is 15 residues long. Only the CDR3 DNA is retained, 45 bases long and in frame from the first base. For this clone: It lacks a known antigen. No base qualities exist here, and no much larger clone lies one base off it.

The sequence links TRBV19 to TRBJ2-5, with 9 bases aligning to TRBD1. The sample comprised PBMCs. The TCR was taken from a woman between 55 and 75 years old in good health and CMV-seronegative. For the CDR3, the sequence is CASSTGTGFMKTQYF. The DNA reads TGTGCCAGTAGTACGGGGACAGGGTTTATGAAGACCCAGTACTTC.